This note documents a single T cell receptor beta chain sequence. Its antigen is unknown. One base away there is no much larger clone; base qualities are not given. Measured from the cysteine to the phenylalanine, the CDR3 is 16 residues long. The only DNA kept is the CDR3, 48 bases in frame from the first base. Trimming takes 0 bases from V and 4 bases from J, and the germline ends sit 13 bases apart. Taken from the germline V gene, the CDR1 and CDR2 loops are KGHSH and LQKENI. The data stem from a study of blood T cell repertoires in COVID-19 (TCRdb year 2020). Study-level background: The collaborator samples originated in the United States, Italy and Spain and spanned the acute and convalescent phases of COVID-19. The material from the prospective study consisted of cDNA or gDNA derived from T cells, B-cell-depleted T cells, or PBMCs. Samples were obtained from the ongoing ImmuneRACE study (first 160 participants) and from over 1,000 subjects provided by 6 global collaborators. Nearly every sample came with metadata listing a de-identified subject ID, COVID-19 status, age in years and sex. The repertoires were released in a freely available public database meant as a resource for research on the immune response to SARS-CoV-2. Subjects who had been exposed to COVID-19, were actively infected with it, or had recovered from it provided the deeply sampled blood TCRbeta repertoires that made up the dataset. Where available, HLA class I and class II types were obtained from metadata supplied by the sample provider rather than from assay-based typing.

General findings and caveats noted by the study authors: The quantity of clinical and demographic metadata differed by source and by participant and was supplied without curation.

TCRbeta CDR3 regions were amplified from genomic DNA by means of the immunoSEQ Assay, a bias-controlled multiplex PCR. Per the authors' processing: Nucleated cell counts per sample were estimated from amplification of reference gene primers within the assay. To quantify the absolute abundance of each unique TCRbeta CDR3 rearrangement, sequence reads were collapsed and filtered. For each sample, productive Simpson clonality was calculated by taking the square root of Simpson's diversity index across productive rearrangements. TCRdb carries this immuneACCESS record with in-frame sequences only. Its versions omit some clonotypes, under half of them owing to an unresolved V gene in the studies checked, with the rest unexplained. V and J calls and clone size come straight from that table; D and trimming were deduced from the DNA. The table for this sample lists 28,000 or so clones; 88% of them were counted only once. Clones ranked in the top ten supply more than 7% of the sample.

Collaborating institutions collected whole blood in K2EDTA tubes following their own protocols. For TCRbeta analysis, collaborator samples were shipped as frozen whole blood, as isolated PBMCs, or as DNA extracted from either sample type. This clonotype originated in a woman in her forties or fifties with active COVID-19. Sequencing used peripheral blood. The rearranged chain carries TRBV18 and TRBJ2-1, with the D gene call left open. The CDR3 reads CASSPPIAVPYNEQFF. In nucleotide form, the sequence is TGTGCCAGCTCACCACCGATTGCGGTACCATACAATGAGCAGTTCTTC.